This T cell receptor (beta chain) was profiled in a study of OX40 agonist ivuxolimab in advanced cancers. Study-level information: The mean age was approximately 60 years, ranging from roughly 23 to 90, with over 70% of participants male. Two cutaneous melanoma patients and one hepatocellular carcinoma patient, three in all, had partial responses. Study-level points and caveats: At 0.1 to 3.0 mg/kg, CD4+ and CD8+ blood T cells expanded clonally by week 6.

Notes on this clone: Its antigen remains unknown.

Germline V CDR1 and CDR2: SGHRS, YFSETQ. The junction had 5 bases not matched to a gene; V was cut back by 4 bases and J by 5 bases. This CDR3 has 15 residues. Assay: immunoSEQ multiplex PCR; the TCRdb copy retains only in-frame clones and omits some. The sample lists approximately 90,000 clones, about 89% seen once, with 8.7% in the top ten. The TCR was taken from an adult with an advanced solid tumor such as melanoma, head and neck, liver or kidney cancer. This specimen consisted of CD4+ or CD8+ T cells sorted from blood, obtained in a trial of the OX40 agonist ivuxolimab. The rearrangement uses TRBV5-1 and TRBJ2-5, with 13 bases aligning to TRBD2. The CDR3 reads CASSVQTSGRETQYF. In nucleotides, the CDR3 is TGCGCCAGCAGCGTCCAGACTAGCGGGAGGGAGACCCAGTACTTC. The variable domain in full, completed from reference TRBV5-1 and TRBJ2-5, reads KAGVTQTPRYLIKTRGQQVTLSCSPISGHRSVSWYQQTPGQGLQFLFEYFSETQRNKGNFPGRFSGRQFSNSRSEMNVSTLELGDSALYLCASSVQTSGRETQYFGPGTRLLVL.